The 26 T cell receptor beta chains listed next were all sequenced from one sample in a study of immune cell composition in non-small cell lung cancer. Normal lung was sampled as far from the tumour as possible, at least 3 cm. Generated by immunoSEQ multiplex PCR, the TCRdb table keeps only in-frame clones and is missing some. Of 5,000 to 7,500 clones listed, approximately 83% are singletons. Sequenced input: non-adjacent lung tissue. The receptor set was obtained from a human donor with non-small cell lung cancer.

This clone was counted only a few times. The gene calls are TRBV18 and TRBJ2-5; D is ambiguous. Germline-derived CDR1 and CDR2 are KGHSH and LQKENI. The CDR3 contains 15 residues. The germline V and J ends were trimmed by 6 bases and 2 bases, with 16 bases remaining between them. The CDR3 region has the DNA TGTGCCAGCTCCATGGGCCCGCAGGCACAAGAGACCCAGTACTTC. As protein: CASSMGPQAQETQYF. Full variable domain (rest looked up from reference TRBV18 and TRBJ2-5): NAGVMQNPRHLVRRRGQEARLRCSPMKGHSHVYWYRQLPEEGLKFMVYLQKENIIDESGMPKERFSAEFPKEGPSILRIQQVVRGDSAAYFCASSMGPQAQETQYFGPGTRLLVL.

The chain has TRBV5-1 and TRBJ1-2; D is unresolved. V was trimmed by 2 bases and J by 4 bases, leaving 33 bases between them. CDR1 is SGHRS, CDR2 YFSETQ, per germline. There are 21 residues in the CDR3. This CDR3 reads CASSLREEGFPRYQKGYGYTF. The CDR3 DNA follows: TGCGCCAGCAGCTTACGGGAGGAGGGATTTCCAAGGTACCAAAAGGGCTATGGCTACACCTTC.

The count of this clone is one. The V and J genes are TRBV7-2 and TRBJ2-7, with D maybe TRBD1 (5 bases). Germline CDR1 reads SGHTA; CDR2 reads FQGNSA. The CDR3 sequence is 14 residues long. V was trimmed by 3 bases and J by 6 bases, leaving 15 bases between them. The CDR3 DNA sequence: TGTGCCAGCAGCTTTAGTGGGGCTAGGGGCGAGCAGTACTTC. It translates to CASSFSGARGEQYF.

The count of this clone is one. The rearrangement uses TRBV6-1 and TRBJ1-2, with D possibly being TRBD1 (6 bases). CDR1 and CDR2 (germline): MNHNS, SASEGT. Trimming shortened V by 4 bases and J by 7 bases, and 7 bases separated the two germline ends. This CDR3 region has 11 residues. The CDR3 nucleotides are TGTGCCAGCAGTGTGGACAGTGGCTACACCTTC. It translates to CASSVDSGYTF.

The chain couples TRBV14 to TRBJ1-2; the D is unclear. Germline assignment: CDR1 SGHDN and CDR2 FVKESK. The CDR3 runs 16 residues. Trimming took off 3 bases at V and 0 bases at J, with 14 bases between the two ends. CDR3 sequence: CASSQRRTPANYGYTF. In DNA form, the CDR3 reads TGTGCCAGCAGCCAGAGGCGTACCCCAGCTAACTATGGCTACACCTTC.

The rearrangement joins TRBV7-9 to TRBJ2-7; 13 nucleotides agree with TRBD2. Germline lookup yields CDR1 SEHNR and CDR2 FQNEAQ (reference sequence). The V segment lost 9 bases and the J segment 0 bases; nucleotides outside the gene matches: 2. The CDR3 is 14 amino acids. The CDR3 DNA is TGTGCCAGTGGGACTAGCGGGACCTCCTACGAGCAGTACTTC. This gives the protein CASGTSGTSYEQYF.

V usage is TRBV9 and J usage is TRBJ2-3; 12 bases agree with TRBD1. The CDR3 is 19 amino acids. The ends lost 0 bases at V and 2 bases at J; junction bases unmatched: 10. CDR1 and CDR2 from the germline V gene are SGDLS and YYNGEE. The CDR3 nucleotides are TGTGCCAGCAGCGTAGGTTTCTTCGGGGGACAGGGGGCCACAGATACGCAGTATTTT. Encoded protein: CASSVGFFGGQGATDTQYF.

The gene calls are TRBV6-5 and TRBJ1-1; TRBD1 matches 7 bases. Germline-derived CDR1 and CDR2 are MNHEY and SVGAGI. The V segment lost 9 bases and the J segment 1 base; nucleotides outside the gene matches: 8. This CDR3 contains 14 residues. The CDR3 loop reads CASQPGQSNTEAFF. The DNA of the CDR3 is TGTGCCAGTCAGCCGGGACAGTCGAACACTGAAGCTTTCTTT.

The V gene is TRBV6-5, the J gene TRBJ1-2, with D unresolved. Trimming took off 5 bases at V and 4 bases at J, with 11 bases between the two ends. CDR3 size: 13 residues. CDR1 is MNHEY, CDR2 SVGAGI, per germline. The CDR3 DNA is TGTGCCAGCAGTCCGGGCGGAGGCTATGGCTACACCTTC. It yields the protein CASSPGGGYGYTF.

This chain links TRBV6-1 with TRBJ2-1, with 8 bases lining up with TRBD1. The CDR3 extends over 15 amino acids. Germline CDR1 and CDR2: MNHNS and SASEGT. Germline trimming cut 6 bases from V and 0 bases from J; bases unmatched to any gene: 4. CDR3 region: CASRNDRGSYNEQFF. As DNA, the CDR3 is TGTGCCAGCAGGAATGACAGGGGCTCCTACAATGAGCAGTTCTTC.

This clone was counted once. The rearrangement uses TRBV19 and TRBJ2-2; D perhaps matches TRBD2 (7 bases). The CDR3 consists of 15 residues. The V end was cut by 9 bases, the J end by 6 bases, with 20 bases between. Germline CDR1 is LNHDA and CDR2 is SQIVND (reference sequence). The DNA for the CDR3 is TGTGCCAGCAAGGGGGGGGGCCCCCGTGCCGGGGAGCTGTTTTTT. Translating it yields CASKGGGPRAGELFF.

CDR3 region: CASSSTGLALHEQYF. CDR3 DNA sequence: TGTGCCAGCAGCTCGACGGGACTAGCGTTGCACGAGCAGTACTTC. This sequence joins TRBV7-9 and TRBJ2-7, with 10 bases lining up with TRBD2. The CDR3 contains 15 residues. Germline CDR1 reads SEHNR; CDR2 reads FQNEAQ (reference sequence). V lost 4 bases, J lost 5 bases, and 8 bases stayed unmatched.

The chain joins TRBV15 to TRBJ2-7; D possibly corresponds to TRBD2 (6 bases). The CDR3 loop spans 17 amino acids. Trimming left V 5 bases short and J 4 bases short, with 24 bases between. CDR1 is LNHNV and CDR2 is YYDKDF in the germline V gene (reference sequence). DNA of the CDR3: TGTGCCACCAGCTGGGAGGTTCAGGGTGGTGAGCGGTACGAGCAGTACTTC. Amino acids: CATSWEVQGGERYEQYF.

The rearrangement joins TRBV5-1 to TRBJ1-1; 11 bases align to TRBD1. The CDR3 totals 16 residues. V shed 2 bases, J shed 0 bases, and the junction held 3 bases outside the gene matches. The germline gives CDR1 SGHRS, CDR2 YFSETQ. DNA of the CDR3: TGCGCCAGCAGCTTTGGACAGGGGGCGATGAACACTGAAGCTTTCTTT. It is translated as CASSFGQGAMNTEAFF.

This rearrangement joins TRBV15 to TRBJ2-4, with D possibly being TRBD2 (5 bases). Germline V lookup: CDR1 LNHNV, CDR2 YYDKDF (reference sequence). V was clipped by 1 base and J by 1 base, with 8 bases between them. The CDR3 is 15 amino acids. The CDR3 loop reads CATSRGTGAKNIQYF. For the CDR3, the DNA is TGTGCCACCAGCAGAGGTACGGGGGCCAAAAACATTCAGTACTTC.

The rearrangement links TRBV28 to TRBJ2-1; 11 bases are shared with TRBD2. Trimming cost V 8 bases and J 9 bases; bases outside gene matches: 12. The germline gives CDR1 MDHEN, CDR2 SYDVKM. The CDR3 has 15 residues. In nucleotides, the CDR3 is TGTGCCAGCGGATTAGAACTAGCGGGAGTTAGTGAGCAGTTCTTC. Translated, it gives CASGLELAGVSEQFF.

The CDR3 DNA reads TGTGCCAGCAATCTTCTAGCGGGAGGGCCCTACGAGCAGTACTTC. Amino acids: CASNLLAGGPYEQYF. V is TRBV28 and J is TRBJ2-7; 12 bases are a match to TRBD2. The V gene's germline CDR1 is MDHEN and CDR2 SYDVKM. The CDR3 sequence is 15 residues long. Trimming took 7 bases from V and 2 from J; bases not matched to a gene: 6.

V usage is TRBV28 and J usage is TRBJ1-5, with 7 positions matching TRBD1. After removal of 3 bases from V and 4 bases from J, the junction contained 15 bases not matched to a gene. The CDR3 covers 18 residues. In germline, CDR1 is MDHEN, CDR2 SYDVKM. The CDR3, as DNA: TGTGCCAGCAGTTTCTCCTATTCCAGGGGGTTAGGAAATCAGCCCCAGCATTTT. It yields the protein CASSFSYSRGLGNQPQHF.

The chain is built from TRBV2 and TRBJ1-2; no clear D. This CDR3 comprises 14 residues. Trimming pared 5 bases from V and 1 base from J, leaving 11 bases between. Germline CDR1 is SNHLY and CDR2 is FYNNEI. CDR3 nucleotides: TGTGCCAGCAGTATTGGCAGGCTTAACTATGGCTACACCTTC. Residues: CASSIGRLNYGYTF.

This clone was counted only a few times. The chain carries TRBV14 and TRBJ1-1; D is possibly TRBD1 (5 bases). Between the trimmed V and J ends, which lost 1 base and 7 bases, there was a span of 7 bases. Germline V gene data show CDR1 as SGHDN and CDR2 as FVKESK. This CDR3 is built from 12 residues. CDR3 DNA: TGTGCCAGCAGCCAAGGGGGCCTTGAAGCTTTCTTT. Translation: CASSQGGLEAFF.

V usage is TRBV6-6 and J usage is TRBJ2-2; the match to TRBD1 covers 8 bases. The CDR3 loop spans 14 amino acids. Germline lookup yields CDR1 MNHNY and CDR2 SVGAGI (reference sequence). The V and J ends lost 0 bases and 6 bases, in that order; junction bases with no gene match: 0. The chain's CDR3 is CASSYSQGAGELFF. CDR3 nucleotides: TGTGCCAGCAGTTACTCACAGGGGGCCGGGGAGCTGTTTTTT.

The J gene is TRBJ1-4, the V gene TRBV7-2; TRBD1 agrees at 7 bases. V gave up 4 bases and J gave up 6 bases; unmatched junction bases: 5. Looked up from germline, CDR1 is SGHTA and CDR2 is FQGNSA. CDR3 length equals 14 residues. The CDR3 nucleotides read TGTGCCAGCAGCTACAGGGGTGGGCATGAAAAACTGTTTTTT. It specifies CASSYRGGHEKLFF.

The rearrangement joins TRBV6-1 to TRBJ2-3; D call uncertain. Germline V lookup: CDR1 MNHNS, CDR2 SASEGT. The CDR3 totals 11 residues. Trimming shortened V by 4 bases and J by 9 bases, and 8 bases separated the two germline ends. Here the CDR3 DNA reads TGTGCCAGCAGTGCGACATCGACGCAGTATTTT. It encodes CASSATSTQYF.

This clone was seen once. V and J are TRBV28 and TRBJ2-1, with D maybe TRBD1 (5 bases). CDR1 and CDR2 from the germline V gene are MDHEN and SYDVKM. With 2 bases removed from V and 5 bases from J, the gap between germline ends came to 10 bases. This CDR3 comprises 14 residues. The CDR3 sequence is CASSLRRDHNEQFF. In nucleotides, the CDR3 is TGTGCCAGCAGTTTACGCAGGGATCACAATGAGCAGTTCTTC.

The rearrangement uses TRBV18 and TRBJ2-2; a possible D gene is TRBD2 (7 bases). Germline V lookup: CDR1 KGHSH, CDR2 LQKENI. V was clipped by 3 bases and J by 0 bases, with 14 bases between them. The CDR3 runs 17 residues. CDR3 DNA: TGTGCCAGCTCACCCTTGGCGGGGGCGCCGAACACCGGGGAGCTGTTTTTT. Protein product: CASSPLAGAPNTGELFF.

The V call is TRBV7-3, the J call TRBJ2-1; 13 bases agree with TRBD2. After removal of 3 bases from V and 10 bases from J, the junction contained 3 bases not matched to a gene. Germline values: CDR1 SGHTA, CDR2 FQGTGA. The CDR3 covers 14 residues. CDR3 in DNA: TGTGCCAGCAGCTTTCTGGGACTAGCGGGAGAGCAGTTCTTC. This gives the protein CASSFLGLAGEQFF.